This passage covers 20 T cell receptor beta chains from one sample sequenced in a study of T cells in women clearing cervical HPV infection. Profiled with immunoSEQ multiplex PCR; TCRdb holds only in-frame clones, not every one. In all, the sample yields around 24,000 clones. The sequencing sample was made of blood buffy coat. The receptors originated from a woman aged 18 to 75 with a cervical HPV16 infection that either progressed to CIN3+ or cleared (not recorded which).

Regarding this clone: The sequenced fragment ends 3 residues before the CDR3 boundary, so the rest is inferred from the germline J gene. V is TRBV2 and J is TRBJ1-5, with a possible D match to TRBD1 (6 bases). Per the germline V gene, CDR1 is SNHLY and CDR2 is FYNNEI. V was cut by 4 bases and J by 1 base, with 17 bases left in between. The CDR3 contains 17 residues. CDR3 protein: CASSAQQGFGSNQPQHF. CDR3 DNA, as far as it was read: TGTGCCAGCAGTGCGCAACAGGGTTTCGGCAGCAATCAGCCC.

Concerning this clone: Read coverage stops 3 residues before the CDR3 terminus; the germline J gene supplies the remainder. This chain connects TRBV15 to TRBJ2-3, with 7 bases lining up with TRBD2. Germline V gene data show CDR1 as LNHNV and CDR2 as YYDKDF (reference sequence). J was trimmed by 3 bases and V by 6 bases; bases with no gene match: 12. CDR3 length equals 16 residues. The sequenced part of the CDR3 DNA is TGTGCCACCAGTGGGGGGAGGGGAGGCAGAACAGATACG. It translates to CATSGGRGGRTDT. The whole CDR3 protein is CATSGGRGGRTDTQYF.

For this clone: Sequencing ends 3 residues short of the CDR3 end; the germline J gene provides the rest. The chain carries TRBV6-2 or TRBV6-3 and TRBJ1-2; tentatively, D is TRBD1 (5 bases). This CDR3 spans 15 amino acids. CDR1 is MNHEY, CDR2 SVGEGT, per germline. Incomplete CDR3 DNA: TGTGCCAGCAGTTGGCTGAGCGGGGGGTCCAACGAC. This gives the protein CASSWLSGGSND. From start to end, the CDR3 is CASSWLSGGSNDYTF.

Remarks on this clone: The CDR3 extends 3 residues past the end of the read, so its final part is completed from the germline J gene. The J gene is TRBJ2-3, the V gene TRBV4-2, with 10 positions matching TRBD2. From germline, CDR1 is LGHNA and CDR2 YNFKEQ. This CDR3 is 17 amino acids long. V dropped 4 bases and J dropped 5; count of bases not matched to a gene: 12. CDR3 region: CASSPGAQRGGKDTQYF. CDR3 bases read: TGTGCCAGCAGCCCCGGGGCCCAGCGGGGGGGCAAAGATACG.

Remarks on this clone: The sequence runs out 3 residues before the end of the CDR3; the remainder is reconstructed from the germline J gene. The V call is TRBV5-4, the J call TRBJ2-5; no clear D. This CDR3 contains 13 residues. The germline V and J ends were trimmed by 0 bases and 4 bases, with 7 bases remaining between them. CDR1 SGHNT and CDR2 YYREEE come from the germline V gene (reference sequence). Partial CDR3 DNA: TGTGCCAGCAGCTTGGCCATCAGAGAGACC. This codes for CASSLAIRET. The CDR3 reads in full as CASSLAIRETQYF.

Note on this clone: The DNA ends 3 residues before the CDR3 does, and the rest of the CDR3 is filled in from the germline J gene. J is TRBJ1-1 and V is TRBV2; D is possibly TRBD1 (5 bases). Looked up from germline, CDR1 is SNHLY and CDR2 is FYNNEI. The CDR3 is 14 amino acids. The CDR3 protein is CASSESGGAGLAFF. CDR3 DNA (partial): TGTGCCAGCAGTGAATCCGGGGGAGCGGGTTTG.

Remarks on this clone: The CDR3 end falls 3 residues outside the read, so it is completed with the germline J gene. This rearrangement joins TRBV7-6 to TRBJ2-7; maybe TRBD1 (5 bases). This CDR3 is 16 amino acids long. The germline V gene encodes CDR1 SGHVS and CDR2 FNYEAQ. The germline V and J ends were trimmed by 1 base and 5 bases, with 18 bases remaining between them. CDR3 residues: CASSLETARSLDEQYF. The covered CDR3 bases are TGTGCCAGCAGCTTAGAGACAGCGAGGTCCCTGGACGAG.

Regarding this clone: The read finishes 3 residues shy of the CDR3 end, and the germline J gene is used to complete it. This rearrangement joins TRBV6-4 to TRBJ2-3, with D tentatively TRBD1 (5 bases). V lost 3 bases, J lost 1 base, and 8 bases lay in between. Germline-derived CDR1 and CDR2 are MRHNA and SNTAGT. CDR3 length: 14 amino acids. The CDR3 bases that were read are TGTGCCAGCAGTGATTCCAGGGGCACAGATACG. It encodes CASSDSRGTDT. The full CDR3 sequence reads CASSDSRGTDTQYF.

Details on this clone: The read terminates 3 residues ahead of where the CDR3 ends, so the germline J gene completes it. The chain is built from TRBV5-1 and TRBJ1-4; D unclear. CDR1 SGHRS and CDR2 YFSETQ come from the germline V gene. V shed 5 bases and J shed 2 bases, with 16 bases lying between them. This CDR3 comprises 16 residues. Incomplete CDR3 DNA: TGCGCCAGCAGTGGATCCGCACTAGGGACTAATGAAAAA. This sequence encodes CASSGSALGTNEK. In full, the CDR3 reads CASSGSALGTNEKLFF.

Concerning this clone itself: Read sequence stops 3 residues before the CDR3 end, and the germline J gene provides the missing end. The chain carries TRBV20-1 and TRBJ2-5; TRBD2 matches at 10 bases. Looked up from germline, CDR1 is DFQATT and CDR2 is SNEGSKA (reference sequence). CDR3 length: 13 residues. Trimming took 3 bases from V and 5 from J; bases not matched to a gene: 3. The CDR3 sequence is CSASGLAAETQYF. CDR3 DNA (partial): TGCAGTGCTAGCGGACTAGCGGCCGAGACC.

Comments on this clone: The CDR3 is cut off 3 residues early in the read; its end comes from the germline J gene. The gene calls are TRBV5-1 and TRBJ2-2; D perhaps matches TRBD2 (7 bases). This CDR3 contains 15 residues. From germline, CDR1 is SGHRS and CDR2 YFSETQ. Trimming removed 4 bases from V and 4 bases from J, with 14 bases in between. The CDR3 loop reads CASSQGGGGTGELFF. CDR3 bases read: TGCGCCAGCAGCCAGGGCGGGGGCGGCACCGGGGAG.

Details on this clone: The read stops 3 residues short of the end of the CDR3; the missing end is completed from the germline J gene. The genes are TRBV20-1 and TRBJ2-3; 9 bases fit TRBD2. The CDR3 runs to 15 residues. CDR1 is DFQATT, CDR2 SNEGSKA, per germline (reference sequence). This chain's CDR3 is CSAREERGEQETQYF. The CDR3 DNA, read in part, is TGCAGTGCTAGAGAGGAGCGGGGGGAACAAGAGACG.

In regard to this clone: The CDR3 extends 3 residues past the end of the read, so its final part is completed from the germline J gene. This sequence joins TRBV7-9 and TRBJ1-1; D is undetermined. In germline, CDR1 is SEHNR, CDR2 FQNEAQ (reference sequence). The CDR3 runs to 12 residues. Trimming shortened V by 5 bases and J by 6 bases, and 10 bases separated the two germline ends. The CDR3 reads CASSKGYAEAFF. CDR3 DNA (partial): TGTGCCAGCAGCAAAGGGTACGCTGAA.

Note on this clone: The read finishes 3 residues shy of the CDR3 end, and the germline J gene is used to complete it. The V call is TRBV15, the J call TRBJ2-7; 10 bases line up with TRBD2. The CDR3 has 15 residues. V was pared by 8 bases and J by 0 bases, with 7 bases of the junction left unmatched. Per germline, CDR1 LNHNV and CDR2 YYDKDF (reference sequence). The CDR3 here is CATGHTSGVSYEQYF. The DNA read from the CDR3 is TGTGCCACCGGCCACACTAGCGGGGTCTCCTACGAG.

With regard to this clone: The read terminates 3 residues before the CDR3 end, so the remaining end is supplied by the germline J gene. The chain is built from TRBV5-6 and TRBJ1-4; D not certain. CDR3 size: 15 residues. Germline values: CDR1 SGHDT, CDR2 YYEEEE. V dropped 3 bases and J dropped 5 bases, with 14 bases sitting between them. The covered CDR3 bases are TGTGCCAGCAGCTCAGGACTCCTCCGAAATGAAAAA. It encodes CASSSGLLRNEK. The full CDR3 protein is CASSSGLLRNEKLFF. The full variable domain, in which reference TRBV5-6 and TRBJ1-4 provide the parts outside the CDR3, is DAGVTQSPTHLIKTRGQQVTLRCSPKSGHDTVSWYQQALGQGPQFIFQYYEEEERQRGNFPDRFSGHQFPNYSSELNVNALLLGDSALYLCASSSGLLRNEKLFFGSGTQLSVL.

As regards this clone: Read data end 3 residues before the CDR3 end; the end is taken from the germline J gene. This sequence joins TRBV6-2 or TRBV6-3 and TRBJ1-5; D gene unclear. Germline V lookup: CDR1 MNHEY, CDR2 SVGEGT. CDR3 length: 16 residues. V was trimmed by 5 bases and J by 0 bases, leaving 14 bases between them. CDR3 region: CASSPPRTYSNQPQHF. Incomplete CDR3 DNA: TGTGCCAGCAGTCCCCCTCGTACCTATAGCAATCAGCCC.

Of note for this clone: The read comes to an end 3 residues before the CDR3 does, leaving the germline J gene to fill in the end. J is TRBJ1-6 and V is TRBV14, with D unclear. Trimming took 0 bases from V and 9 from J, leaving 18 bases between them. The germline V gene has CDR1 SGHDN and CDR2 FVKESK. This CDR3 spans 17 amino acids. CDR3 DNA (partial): TGTGCCAGCAGCCAAGATCGGGCTAGCTTATCGGGTTCACCC. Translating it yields CASSQDRASLSGSP. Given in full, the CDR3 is CASSQDRASLSGSPLHF.

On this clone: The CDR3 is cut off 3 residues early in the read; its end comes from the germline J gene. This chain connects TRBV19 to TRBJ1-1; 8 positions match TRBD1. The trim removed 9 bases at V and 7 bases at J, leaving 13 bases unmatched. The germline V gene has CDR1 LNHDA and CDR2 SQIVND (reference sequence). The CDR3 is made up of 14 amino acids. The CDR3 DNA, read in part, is TGTGCCAGCAATAAGCGACAGGGGTTGGGTGAA. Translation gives CASNKRQGLGE. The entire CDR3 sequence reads CASNKRQGLGEAFF.

The CDR3 is CSVRSGGPGGGRDTQYF. The sequenced part of the CDR3 DNA is TGCAGTGTCAGAAGCGGGGGTCCCGGTGGGGGTCGGGATACG. This sequence joins TRBV20-1 and TRBJ2-3; TRBD2 matches 8 bases. The read terminates 3 residues before the CDR3 end, so the remaining end is supplied by the germline J gene. After removal of 7 bases from V and 6 bases from J, the junction contained 21 bases not matched to a gene. CDR1 and CDR2 (germline): DFQATT, SNEGSKA (reference sequence). This CDR3 contains 17 residues.

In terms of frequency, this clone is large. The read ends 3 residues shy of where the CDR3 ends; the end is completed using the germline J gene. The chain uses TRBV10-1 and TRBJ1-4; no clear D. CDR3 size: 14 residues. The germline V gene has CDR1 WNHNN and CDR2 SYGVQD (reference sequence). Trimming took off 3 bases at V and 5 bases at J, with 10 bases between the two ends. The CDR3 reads CASSELLTNEKLFF. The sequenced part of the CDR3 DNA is TGCGCCAGCAGTGAATTGTTGACAAATGAAAAA.